This is a list of T cell receptor beta chains from one sample in a study of human T cells and chemical hapten exposure. TCRdb re-called the 5' RACE reads through MiXCR, storing one row per CDR3 protein. The table shows roughly 120,000 distinct CDR3 sequences, with roughly 18% occurring only once. All receptors come from a human donor in good health. The conserved cysteine and the conserved F or W are not part of the CDR3 here. Expanded clones are given a class, and other clones once, few, many or no size at all.

length: 13; size: NA; V: TRBV6-5; CDR3: ASSYGQPGNYGYT
length: 13; size: few; V: TRBV27; CDR3: ASSFGGSSNQPQH
length: 16; size: few; V: TRBV7-9; CDR3: ASSPDRGTSTRSYEQY
length: 15; size: NA; V: TRBV6-5; CDR3: ASSYSMGTGERDTQY
length: 16; size: few; V: TRBV20-1; CDR3: SAIMKILYRDSYNEQF
length: 10; size: few; V: TRBV29-1; CDR3: SVVGSGNTIY
length: 12; size: NA; V: TRBV12-3/TRBV12-4; CDR3: ASSFAGPGYEQY
length: 12; size: NA; V: TRBV4-1; CDR3: ASSQGYAGTEAF
length: 9; size: many; V: TRBV2; CDR3: ASYGTDTQY
length: 12; size: NA; V: TRBV19; CDR3: ASSPPRQIYGYT
length: 13; size: NA; V: TRBV7-9; CDR3: ASSSSGVRNQPQH
length: 11; size: NA; V: TRBV30; CDR3: AWNRLTNTEAF
length: 11; size: NA; V: TRBV14; CDR3: ASSPLALSAQY
length: 10; size: NA; V: TRBV6-5; CDR3: ASSPSGTLLF
length: 13; size: few; V: TRBV7-3; CDR3: ASSLSRTGREEQF
length: 14; size: few; V: TRBV5-1; CDR3: ASSVGLATSTDTQY
length: 11; size: NA; V: TRBV12-3/TRBV12-4; CDR3: ASLRTVGQPQH
length: 14; size: NA; V: TRBV5-8; CDR3: ASSLFRGSPNQPQH
length: 12; size: NA; V: TRBV28; CDR3: ASTRDSGANVLT
length: 14; size: few; V: TRBV6-5; CDR3: ASSYSIGLADNEQF
length: 15; size: NA; V: TRBV27; CDR3: ASSLRGAGHPADTQY
length: 9; size: few; V: TRBV29-1; CDR3: SVGGGETQY
length: 14; size: NA; V: TRBV27; CDR3: ASSPIPLAKRYEQY
length: 16; size: NA; V: TRBV13; CDR3: ASSSRWGLAGGGETQY
length: 13; size: NA; V: TRBV11-1; CDR3: ASSQGQALPYEQY
length: 13; size: NA; V: TRBV27; CDR3: ASSRVSSGANVLT
length: 12; size: NA; V: TRBV14; CDR3: ASSQDLPLRGDT
length: 14; size: few; V: TRBV7-4; CDR3: ASSPTRDIRGTEAF